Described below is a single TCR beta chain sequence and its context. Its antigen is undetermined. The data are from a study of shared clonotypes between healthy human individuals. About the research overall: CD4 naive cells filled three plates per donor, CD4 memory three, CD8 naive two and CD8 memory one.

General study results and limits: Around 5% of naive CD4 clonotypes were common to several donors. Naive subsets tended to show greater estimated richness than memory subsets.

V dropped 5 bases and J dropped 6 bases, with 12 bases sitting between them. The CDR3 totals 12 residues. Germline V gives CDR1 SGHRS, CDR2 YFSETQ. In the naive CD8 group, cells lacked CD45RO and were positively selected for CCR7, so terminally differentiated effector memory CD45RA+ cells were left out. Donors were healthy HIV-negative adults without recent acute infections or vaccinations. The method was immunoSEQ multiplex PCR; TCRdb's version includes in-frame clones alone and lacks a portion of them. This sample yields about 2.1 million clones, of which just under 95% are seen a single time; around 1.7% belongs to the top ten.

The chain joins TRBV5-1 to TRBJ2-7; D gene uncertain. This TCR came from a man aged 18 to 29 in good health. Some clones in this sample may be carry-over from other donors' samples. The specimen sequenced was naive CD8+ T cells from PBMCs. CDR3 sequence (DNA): TGCGCCAGCAGGACGTTATTGGGCGAGCAGTACTTC. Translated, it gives CASRTLLGEQYF.